A selection of T cell receptor beta chains follows, all from one sample in a study of OX40 agonist ivuxolimab in advanced cancers. Method: immunoSEQ multiplex PCR; TCRdb's copy keeps in-frame clones and lacks some. Of 35,000 to 50,000 clones listed, roughly 92% are singletons. Source: CD4+ or CD8+ T cells sorted from blood, taken in a trial of the OX40 agonist ivuxolimab. The receptors come from an adult with an advanced solid tumor such as melanoma, head and neck, liver or kidney cancer. Both conserved end residues are part of each CDR3. Part of the rows lack a size; the others show once, few, many or a class for expanded clones.

clone_size,v_call,cdr3_aa
few,TRBV28,CASSFDYPPEQYF
NA,TRBV4-1,CASSPLSDYSYEQYF
NA,TRBV13,CASSSEREGGDEQFF
once,TRBV10-2,CASSERDRGAYEQYF
NA,TRBV10-3,CAISESEGTQETQYF
NA,TRBV9,CASSVGSGVSTDTQYF
NA,TRBV28,CASSHTPGQGSGEQYF
NA,TRBV6-5,CAGSSGGATGELFF
NA,TRBV14,CASSQVAGVSYEQYF
NA,TRBV5-1,CASSLGATGNTGELFF
NA,TRBV28,CASMENRMNTEAFF
once,TRBV7-2,CASSFRGVGEISYEQYF
NA,TRBV4-1,CASSHPPTGVGEAFF
NA,TRBV30,CACYRANTGELFF
NA,TRBV27,CASSRDSVGEQYF
once,TRBV5-8,CASTFRHYEQYF
NA,TRBV9,CASGRGSAEAFF
NA,TRBV9,CASSEDTNLNYEQYF
once,TRBV5-5,CASSSGQGNTEAFF
NA,TRBV5-1,CASSSPGWDSGNTEAFF
NA,TRBV6-5,CASSEPDREYGYTF
NA,TRBV28,CASSLRVGAGNTIYF
NA,TRBV11-2,CASSFFSGQETQYF
once,TRBV28,CASIDGLLNTGELFF
NA,TRBV6-5,CASSYGGTGTYEQYF
NA,TRBV4-1,CASSQAALGSLAKNIQYF
NA,TRBV2,CASSERRAGELFF
once,TRBV21-1,CASSKRGRQGFPTYEQYF
NA,TRBV2,CASNFGGSGSTNTGELFF
NA,TRBV5-4,CASRGGVGYGYTF
NA,TRBV4-3,CASSQGLSYTGELFF
NA,TRBV5-6,CASSPLTRRVDTQYF
NA,TRBV4-1,CASSLGLSNQPQHF
NA,TRBV9,CASSSGGEQYF
NA,TRBV10-3,CAISATGGDQETQYF
NA,TRBV2,CASSVGTGNSPLHF
NA,TRBV6-5,CASRPYYGYTF
few,TRBV6-4,CASSDSQAGELFF
NA,TRBV7-8,CASSLYTDTQYF
NA,TRBV9,CASSVAGAGIDYGYTF
few,TRBV6-4,CASSEGGSGANVLTF
NA,TRBV19,CASSTGTSTDTQYF